This TCR beta chain was documented in a study of T cell changes during pregnancy in multiple sclerosis. Here immunoSEQ multiplex PCR was the method, and the copy in TCRdb shows in-frame clones only, minus some. The sample carries tens of thousands of clones, approximately 90% recorded once. CDR3 length equals 16 residues. Trimming stripped 4 bases from V and 4 bases from J, with 20 bases between. Germline loops: CDR1 SGDLS, CDR2 YYNGEE. The source is a female donor in good health, enrolled as a control in a pregnancy study. The sequenced sample was CD8+ T cells from peripheral blood mononuclear cells, obtained after pregnancy. The J gene is TRBJ1-2, the V gene TRBV9; maybe TRBD1 (6 bases). The CDR3 reads CASSPTLRGGGYGYTF. As DNA, the CDR3 is TGTGCCAGCAGCCCAACCCTTAGGGGGGGCGGCTATGGCTACACCTTC.